Shown below are 9 T cell receptor beta chains from a single sample sequenced in a study of radiotherapy plus CTLA-4 blockade in lung cancer. Here immunoSEQ multiplex PCR was the method, and the copy in TCRdb shows in-frame clones only, minus some. The profile covers approximately 60,000 clones, with 60% to 85% appearing a single time and roughly 4.7% taken by the ten largest. This specimen was peripheral blood, taken from a patient treated with radiotherapy plus ipilimumab. Source of these receptors: a human donor with non-small cell lung cancer who had a complete response to radiotherapy plus ipilimumab.

The chain couples TRBV4-1 to TRBJ2-1; TRBD2 matches at 9 bases. Germline CDR1 reads MGHRA; CDR2 reads YSYEKL. Trimming took 4 bases from V and 8 from J; bases not matched to a gene: 12. The CDR3 covers 16 residues. The chain's CDR3 is CASSPDASGEGDEQFF. The CDR3 nucleotides are TGCGCCAGCAGCCCGGACGCTAGCGGGGAAGGGGATGAGCAGTTCTTC.

This chain connects TRBV7-2 to TRBJ1-2; TRBD1 aligns across 10 bases. J was trimmed by 4 bases and V by 2 bases; bases with no gene match: 13. The V gene's germline CDR1 is SGHTA and CDR2 FQGNSA. The CDR3 has 18 residues. CDR3 nucleotide sequence: TGTGCCAGCAGCTTACCTGTTGGGACAGGGGATTGGGGCTATGGCTACACCTTC. It is translated as CASSLPVGTGDWGYGYTF.

This rearrangement joins TRBV20-1 to TRBJ2-1; D is unclear. Germline V gene lookup returns CDR1 DFQATT and CDR2 SNEGSKA (reference sequence). The CDR3 is 11 amino acids. V lost 5 bases and J 3 bases, leaving 5 bases between the germline ends. The CDR3 region is CSAQDYNEQFF. DNA for the CDR3: TGCAGTGCTCAGGACTACAATGAGCAGTTCTTC.

The DNA of the CDR3 is TGTGCCAGCAGCTTAGGGACAACCATTAATGAAAAACTGTTTTTT. It encodes CASSLGTTINEKLFF. V is TRBV7-6 and J is TRBJ1-4, with a tentative D call TRBD1 (5 bases). V was pared by 1 base and J by 4 bases, with 10 bases between. CDR3 size: 15 residues. Germline-derived CDR1 and CDR2 are SGHVS and FNYEAQ.

The J gene is TRBJ2-1, the V gene TRBV7-2; 7 nucleotides line up with TRBD2. This CDR3 contains 16 residues. The V segment lost 5 bases and the J segment 9 bases; nucleotides outside the gene matches: 16. The germline gives CDR1 SGHTA, CDR2 FQGNSA. CDR3 loop: CASSASGLRFHSEQFF. CDR3 DNA: TGTGCCAGCAGCGCTTCGGGACTACGGTTCCACAGTGAGCAGTTCTTC.

This clone turned up a few times. This rearrangement joins TRBV5-1 to TRBJ1-1; no clear D. Trimming cost V 0 bases and J 4 bases, with 7 bases left between them. CDR3 length: 13 amino acids. Germline V gene data show CDR1 as SGHRS and CDR2 as YFSETQ. DNA of the CDR3: TGCGCCAGCAGCTTGGGTTTTGGCACTGAAGCTTTCTTT. It translates to CASSLGFGTEAFF.

This chain joins TRBV11-3 and TRBJ2-1; TRBD1 aligns across 9 bases. Germline V gives CDR1 SGHNT, CDR2 YENEEA. Unmatched junction bases numbered 8, after V lost 5 bases and J lost 6 bases. CDR3 length equals 15 residues. CDR3 bases: TGTGCCAGCAGCCTCCGGGACAGGGTTTCCAATGAGCAGTTCTTC. It codes for CASSLRDRVSNEQFF. Looking up the rest from reference TRBV11-3 and TRBJ2-1 gives the full variable domain: EAGVVQSPRYKIIEKKQPVAFWCNPISGHNTLYWYLQNLGQGPELLIRYENEEAVDDSQLPKDRFSAERLKGVDSTLKIQPAELGDSAVYLCASSLRDRVSNEQFFGPGTRLTVL.

The V and J genes are TRBV5-8 and TRBJ1-4; the D is unclear. Deletions cut 3 bases from V and 0 bases from J, with 12 bases between. Per the germline V gene, CDR1 is SGHTS and CDR2 is YDEGEE. This CDR3 comprises 16 residues. CDR3 nucleotides: TGTGCCAGCAGCTCTGGTTTGGGTGCAACTAATGAAAAACTGTTTTTT. It specifies CASSSGLGATNEKLFF.

The gene calls are TRBV5-1 and TRBJ2-2, with D perhaps matching TRBD2 (5 bases). Germline-derived CDR1 and CDR2 are SGHRS and YFSETQ. CDR3 length equals 15 residues. Trimming took off 3 bases at V and 1 base at J, with 10 bases between the two ends. The CDR3 sequence: CASSSGNLNTGELFF. CDR3 coding DNA: TGCGCCAGCAGCTCCGGGAATTTGAACACCGGGGAGCTGTTTTTT.